This entry describes one T cell receptor (beta chain). Its matching antigen is unknown. The V gene lost 3 bases and the J gene lost 5 bases, with 11 bases spanning the gap. CDR1 is SNHLY, CDR2 FYNNEI, per germline. CDR3 length: 13 amino acids. The data were obtained in a study of glioma-infiltrating T cells. Findings of the study overall: Gliomas, especially low-grade, showed above-expected tissue-blood divergence; non-neoplastic patients showed below. Only very few CDR3 sequences appeared in both tissue and blood.

The iRepertoire nested amplicon-rescue multiplex PCR amplified TCR alpha and beta CDR3s from RNA. Tissue mRNA or PBMC total RNA, roughly 90-400 ng, went into one-step reverse transcription and amplification. TCRdb reprocessed the multiplex PCR reads with MiXCR, giving one entry per CDR3 protein. The sample lists about 6,000 distinct CDR3 sequences; less than 50% were seen once. The receptor comes from a human donor with low-grade glioma or glioblastoma, undergoing nonglioma brain surgery, or in good health (not recorded which). The chain links TRBV2 to TRBJ2-7; D unclear. The specimen sequenced was glioma tissue, nonneoplastic brain tissue, or PBMCs (not recorded which). The CDR3 region is CASSDVSYNEQYF. In DNA, the CDR3 is TGTGCCAGCAGTGACGTCAGCTACAACGAGCAGTACTTC.